Listed below are T cell receptor beta chains from one sample, sequenced in a study of blood T cell repertoires in COVID-19. Assay used: immunoSEQ multiplex PCR; TCRdb lists only in-frame clones, some missing. Found here are some 320,000 clones, about nine tenths of them singletons; the top ten hold 2.6%. Sequencing was done on a sample of PBMCs or T cells enriched from blood (not recorded which). The receptors shown here come from a man between 60 and 70 years old who had recovered from COVID-19. The CDR3 runs from the conserved cysteine through the conserved F or W. Each record gives: V gene, clone size, J gene, D gene, CDR3 DNA, CDR3 protein. D genes are given only for firm matches. Clone size is shown for a subset of rows, as once, few, many or a class of expanded clone.

TRBV5-1	.	TRBJ2-7	TRBD1	TGCGCCAGCAGCCCGAAACTACGGACAGGGTACGAGCAGTACTTC	CASSPKLRTGYEQYF
TRBV7-9	.	TRBJ2-1	.	TGTGCCAGCAGCTTATCCGGGGCCTACAATGAGCAGTTCTTC	CASSLSGAYNEQFF
TRBV3-1/TRBV3-2	once	TRBJ1-4	.	TGTGCCAGCAGCCAAGGTGTTGAGAGATCCGAAAAACTGTTTTTT	CASSQGVERSEKLFF
TRBV11-2	once	TRBJ2-5	.	TGTGCCAGCAGCTTAGTATTTGGGACACAAGAGACCCAGTACTTC	CASSLVFGTQETQYF
TRBV4-1	.	TRBJ2-7	TRBD1	TGCGCCAGCAGCCAAGAGCAGGGACAGGGGTGGTACGAGCAGTACTTC	CASSQEQGQGWYEQYF
TRBV4-2	.	TRBJ2-3	.	TGTGCCAGCAGCCAAGATCATAATAACCACTGGGATACGCAGTATTTT	CASSQDHNNHWDTQYF
TRBV27	.	TRBJ2-1	TRBD1	TGTGCCAGCAGTTTTAACTCTGGACAGGGCTTAAGGGAGCAGTTCTTC	CASSFNSGQGLREQFF
TRBV4-1	.	TRBJ2-2	TRBD1	TGCGCCAGCAGCCAGATGGACAGGGCGGTGGGCGGGGAGCTGTTTTTT	CASSQMDRAVGGELFF
TRBV2	once	TRBJ2-1	TRBD2	TGTGCCAGCAGAGGGACTAGCGGGGGTGGCTCCTACAATGAGCAGTTCTTC	CASRGTSGGGSYNEQFF
TRBV5-1	.	TRBJ2-3	.	TGCGCCAGCAGCCTGGAACCGACAGGACTCACAGATACGCAGTATTTT	CASSLEPTGLTDTQYF
TRBV4-3	.	TRBJ2-2	.	TGCGCCAGCAGCCAAGATAGCAGCTACGGGGAGCTGTTTTTT	CASSQDSSYGELFF
TRBV27	.	TRBJ1-1	.	TGTGCCAGCAGTTACGGGGGAACTGAAGCTTTCTTT	CASSYGGTEAFF
TRBV4-2	.	TRBJ2-3	.	TGTGCCAGCAGCCAAGAAGGTTCCCGAGGGGGTGCAGATACGCAGTATTTT	CASSQEGSRGGADTQYF
TRBV25-1	.	TRBJ1-5	TRBD1	TGTGCCAGCAGTGAGGGACAGTCCAATCAGCCCCAGCATTTT	CASSEGQSNQPQHF
TRBV7-9	.	TRBJ1-4	.	TGTGCCAGCAGCCCGGAGGCCGCTAATGAAAAACTGTTTTTT	CASSPEAANEKLFF
TRBV3-1/TRBV3-2	.	TRBJ1-2	.	TGTGCCAGCAGCCAAAGGCTGGGTGGAGATGGCTACACCTTC	CASSQRLGGDGYTF
TRBV11-3	few	TRBJ1-1	.	TGTGCCAGCAGCTTAGATCTGGTTACAGGATATGAAGCTTTCTTT	CASSLDLVTGYEAFF
TRBV11-1	.	TRBJ2-1	.	TGTGCCAGCAGCTTTTCCCACCCCCAGGGGAACAATGAGCAGTTCTTC	CASSFSHPQGNNEQFF
TRBV4-1	.	TRBJ1-4	.	TGCGCCAGCAGCCAAGTTCAGGGGTCTTTCGAAAAACTGTTTTTT	CASSQVQGSFEKLFF
TRBV10-3	.	TRBJ2-1	TRBD1	TGTGCCATCAGTGATTACAGGGGTTCCAATGAGCAGTTCTTC	CAISDYRGSNEQFF
TRBV5-4	.	TRBJ1-2	.	TGTGCCAGCAGCTTGAACAGCCCCTATGGCTACACCTTC	CASSLNSPYGYTF
TRBV7-9	.	TRBJ2-1	.	TGTGCCAGCAGCTTAGTGGCAGGGGAGCGGTTCTTC	CASSLVAGERFF
TRBV5-1	once	TRBJ1-1	.	TGCGCCAGCAGCTTAGCCCCAGGGGTCGTCACTGAAGCTTTCTTT	CASSLAPGVVTEAFF
TRBV7-9	once	TRBJ2-5	TRBD2	TGTGCCAGCAGCTTAGGGACTAGACTGCAAGAGACCCAGTACTTC	CASSLGTRLQETQYF
TRBV4-2	.	TRBJ2-3	.	TGTGCCAGCAGCCAATACACTTTTGTCGGGGAGGCCTTTTCGCAGTATTTT	CASSQYTFVGEAFSQYF
TRBV7-9	.	TRBJ1-5	TRBD1	TGTGCCAGCAGCAAATGGGACAGGGGGCCCAATCAGCCCCAGCATTTT	CASSKWDRGPNQPQHF
TRBV6-2/TRBV6-3	once	TRBJ1-2	TRBD1	TGTGCCAGCAGTTCTCATCTCAGGCAAGACAGGGACTATGGCTACACCTTC	CASSSHLRQDRDYGYTF
TRBV4-1	.	TRBJ1-4	.	TGCGCCAGCAGCCAGGAGGAGGTGGTACCAACAGAAAAACTGTTTTTT	CASSQEEVVPTEKLFF
TRBV9	.	TRBJ2-2	.	TGTGCCAGCAGATCCAGGGGACCAAGGGGTGATGCGAACACCGGGGAGCTGTTTTTT	CASRSRGPRGDANTGELFF
TRBV7-2	.	TRBJ1-1	.	TGTGCCAGCAGCTACGGGTTAGTCACTGAAGCTTTCTTT	CASSYGLVTEAFF
TRBV3-1/TRBV3-2	.	TRBJ1-1	.	TGTGCCAGCAGCCAGGGCCGGACTGAAGCTTTCTTT	CASSQGRTEAFF
TRBV4-3	medium-sized	TRBJ1-1	TRBD1	TGCGCCAGCAGCCAAGATTGGACAGGGTTAGGGAACACTGAAGCTTTCTTT	CASSQDWTGLGNTEAFF
TRBV6-5	.	TRBJ1-6	.	TGTGCCAGCAGCAACCGACAAAACAATTCACCCCTCCACTTT	CASSNRQNNSPLHF
TRBV6-5	.	TRBJ2-5	.	TGTGCCAGCAGTTACAAGGACAGAGAGACCCAGTACTTC	CASSYKDRETQYF
TRBV5-1	.	TRBJ2-1	TRBD2	TGCGCCAGCAGCTCGGGGAGCGGGAGGCGTCGAAATGAGCAGTTCTTC	CASSSGSGRRRNEQFF
TRBV5-1	.	TRBJ1-6	TRBD1	TGCGCCAGCAGCTTGGGAGGGGGCGAGTATAATTCACCCCTCCACTTT	CASSLGGGEYNSPLHF
TRBV7-8	.	TRBJ1-1	.	TGTGCCAGCAGCCCTAGAAGCACTGAAGCTTTCTTT	CASSPRSTEAFF
TRBV7-9	.	TRBJ2-6	.	TGTGCCAGCAGCTTAGGAGGACACCTTAGCTCTGGGGCCAACGTCCTGACTTTC	CASSLGGHLSSGANVLTF
TRBV11-2	once	TRBJ2-7	.	TGTGCCAGCGGGACACATCAAGCTAACTACGAGCAGTACTTC	CASGTHQANYEQYF
TRBV15	.	TRBJ2-7	.	TGTGCCACCAGCAGAAACCCCAGCGGGCGAACCTACGAGCAGTACTTC	CATSRNPSGRTYEQYF
TRBV29-1	.	TRBJ2-1	.	TGCAGCGTTGCTGGAACAGGGATAGGGGAGCAGTTCTTC	CSVAGTGIGEQFF
TRBV6-5	once	TRBJ1-5	TRBD1	TGTGCCAGCAGCCGGGACAGGGAGCGGAGCCAGCCCCAGCATTTT	CASSRDRERSQPQHF
TRBV6-4	.	TRBJ2-1	TRBD1	TGTGCCAGCAGTTCGACAGGGTCCTACAATGAGCAGTTCTTC	CASSSTGSYNEQFF
TRBV9	.	TRBJ2-7	TRBD2	TGTGCCAGCGCCCACCCTAAGGAGGGAGGGGACTCCTACGAGCAGTACTTC	CASAHPKEGGDSYEQYF
TRBV7-9	.	TRBJ2-7	TRBD2	TGTGCCAGCGGACTAGCGGGAGGAGACGAGCAGTACTTC	CASGLAGGDEQYF
TRBV19	.	TRBJ1-5	.	TGTGCCAGTCGTTATGAGGGTGGCAATCAGCCCCAGCATTTT	CASRYEGGNQPQHF
TRBV11-2	.	TRBJ2-3	TRBD2	TGTGCCAGCAGCTCAAGACTAGCGGGGACCACAGATACGCAGTATTTT	CASSSRLAGTTDTQYF
TRBV12-3/TRBV12-4	.	TRBJ2-5	.	TGTGCCAGCAGGCCGACGGAGGAAGAGACCCAGTACTTC	CASRPTEEETQYF
TRBV6-5	.	TRBJ2-3	TRBD2	TGTGCCAGCACCGAAACTAGCGGTAGCACAGATACGCAGTATTTT	CASTETSGSTDTQYF
TRBV19	.	TRBJ2-2	TRBD1	TGTGCCAGTAGTCGGACAGGGAACACCGGGGAGCTGTTTTTT	CASSRTGNTGELFF